This is a list of T cell receptor beta chains from one sample in a study of metastatic and nonmetastatic thyroid tumors. TCRdb reanalyzed the PCR reads via MiXCR. The sample holds 25,000 to 30,000 clones; about 15% are singletons and the top ten take 5.5% to 7.5%. The sample consisted of blood. Source of these receptors: a male donor with papillary thyroid cancer or a benign thyroid nodule (not recorded which). Some clones in this sample may be carry-over from other donors' samples. CDR3s include the opening cysteine and the closing phenylalanine or tryptophan. The D gene is left open where the match is weak. Some rows mark clone size as missing; the rest say once, few, many or name a class of expanded clone.

D gene	V gene	clone size	J gene	CDR3 DNA	CDR3 protein
TRBD1	TRBV6-1	medium-sized	TRBJ1-6	TGTGCCAGCAGGGGGGGACAGGGGGATAATTCACCCCTCCACTTT	CASRGGQGDNSPLHF
.	TRBV29-1	few	TRBJ1-1	.	CSVAWGAGTESFF
.	TRBV2	many	TRBJ2-7	TGTGCCAGCAGTGAAGCGCTTTTCGGCGAGCAGTACTTC	CASSEALFGEQYF
.	TRBV7-8	many	TRBJ2-5	TGTGCCAGCAGCCATGGAGGGGCCTCAGAGACCCAGTACTTC	CASSHGGASETQYF
.	TRBV11-3	many	TRBJ1-1	TGTGCCAGCAGCAAACAGGAGAACACTGAAGCTTTCTTT	CASSKQENTEAFF
.	TRBV20-1	.	TRBJ2-7	TGCAGTGCTAGAGAGGGGGAAGGAACCTACGAGCAGTACTTC	CSAREGEGTYEQYF
TRBD1	TRBV6-9	few	TRBJ2-2	TGTGCCACCTACACTAGTGACACAGGGGATCTGTTTTTT	CATYTSDTGDLFF
.	TRBV12-3/TRBV12-4	.	TRBJ1-2	TGTGCCAGCAGTTTCGGGACGACGGACCTCGATGGCTACACCTTC	CASSFGTTDLDGYTF
.	TRBV5-1	many	TRBJ2-5	TGCGCCACACGGTACCAAGAGACCCAGTACTTC	CATRYQETQYF
TRBD2	TRBV5-1	.	TRBJ2-7	TGCGCCAGCAGCTTCGCTAGCGGGAGCTCCTACGAGCAGTACTTC	CASSFASGSSYEQYF
.	TRBV4-1	.	TRBJ2-7	TGCGCCAGCAGCCCAACCACCGAGCACCACGAGCAGTACTTC	CASSPTTEHHEQYF
TRBD2	TRBV7-2	.	TRBJ2-1	TGTGCCAGCAGTGGGGGACTAGCTGGACCCCGGAGCTCCTACAATGAGCAGTTCTTC	CASSGGLAGPRSSYNEQFF
.	TRBV5-1	many	TRBJ1-4	TGCGCCAGCAGCTGGGGATTGACAGCAACTAATGAAAAACTGTTTTTT	CASSWGLTATNEKLFF
TRBD1	TRBV7-7	many	TRBJ1-2	TGTGCTAGCAGCCCGGGGGGGACAGCCCTCTATGGCTACACCTTC	CASSPGGTALYGYTF
.	TRBV2	many	TRBJ1-5	TGTGCCAGCAGTGTTCTTAGCAATCAGCCCCAGCATTTT	CASSVLSNQPQHF
.	TRBV28	many	TRBJ2-7	TGTGCCAGCAGTTCCCGGGACGAGCAGTACTTC	CASSSRDEQYF
.	TRBV10-3	.	TRBJ2-7	TGTGCCATCAGTCCGGGACCGCAAGCATACGAGCAGTACTTC	CAISPGPQAYEQYF
.	TRBV12-3/TRBV12-4	many	TRBJ1-3	TGTGCCAGCAGTTTACAGGTTCTAGGAAACACCATATATTTT	CASSLQVLGNTIYF
.	TRBV3-1	medium-sized	TRBJ2-7	TGTGCCAGCAGCCAAGGGAGCTCCTACGAGCAGTACTTC	CASSQGSSYEQYF
TRBD2	TRBV7-3	.	TRBJ2-3	TGTGCCAGCAGCCCGCACGGACTAGCGGACACAGATACGCAGTATTTT	CASSPHGLADTDTQYF
.	TRBV10-2	few	TRBJ2-7	TGCGCCAGTGCCGTAAGTGTCCGGGACGAGCAGTACTTC	CASAVSVRDEQYF
.	TRBV28	.	TRBJ1-5	TGTGCCAGCCGCGGAGATCAAGCCCTAAATCAGCCCCAGCATTTT	CASRGDQALNQPQHF
.	TRBV7-9	many	TRBJ1-5	TGTGCCAGCAGTCCGGGTGGGGCCGGGCCCCAGCATTTT	CASSPGGAGPQHF
.	TRBV20-1	many	TRBJ2-3	TGCAGTGCTATCAGGACAGGGACTAGAACAGATACGCAGTATTTT	CSAIRTGTRTDTQYF
.	TRBV7-2	many	TRBJ2-7	TGTGCCAGCAGCTTTGGGGGAGCCGAGCAGTACTTC	CASSFGGAEQYF
.	TRBV15	many	TRBJ1-2	TGTGCCACCAGCAGAGTCCAGGGCCTTTTCTATGGCTACACCTTC	CATSRVQGLFYGYTF
.	TRBV11-2	.	TRBJ1-4	TGTGCCAGCCAAATCGGACAAACGAATAATGAAAAACTGTTTTTT	CASQIGQTNNEKLFF
TRBD1	TRBV7-9	many	TRBJ1-2	TGTGCCAGCAGCTTAGAGACAGGGGGCTCTGGCTACACCTTC	CASSLETGGSGYTF